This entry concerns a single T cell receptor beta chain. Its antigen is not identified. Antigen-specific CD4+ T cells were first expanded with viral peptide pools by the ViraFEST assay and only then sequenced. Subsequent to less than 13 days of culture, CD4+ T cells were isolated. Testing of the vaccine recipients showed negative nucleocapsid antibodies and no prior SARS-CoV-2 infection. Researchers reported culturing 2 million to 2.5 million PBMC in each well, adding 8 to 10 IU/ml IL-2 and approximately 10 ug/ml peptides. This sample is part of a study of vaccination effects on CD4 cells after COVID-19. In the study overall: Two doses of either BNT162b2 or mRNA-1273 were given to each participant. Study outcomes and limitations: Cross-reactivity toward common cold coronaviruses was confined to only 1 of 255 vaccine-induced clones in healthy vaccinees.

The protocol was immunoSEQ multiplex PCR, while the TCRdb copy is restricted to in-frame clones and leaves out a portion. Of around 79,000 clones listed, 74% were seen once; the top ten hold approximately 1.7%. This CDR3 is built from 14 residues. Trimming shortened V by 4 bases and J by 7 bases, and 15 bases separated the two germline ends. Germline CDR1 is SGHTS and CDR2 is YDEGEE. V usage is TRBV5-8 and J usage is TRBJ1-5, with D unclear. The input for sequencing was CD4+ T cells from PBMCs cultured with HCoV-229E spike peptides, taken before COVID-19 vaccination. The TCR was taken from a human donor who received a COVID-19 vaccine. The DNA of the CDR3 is TGTGCCAGCAGCCTCCTTCGAGGGTGGCAGCCCCAGCATTTT. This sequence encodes CASSLLRGWQPQHF.